This TCR beta chain derives from a study of blood T cell repertoires in COVID-19. This CDR3 comprises 13 residues. Trimming took 3 bases from V and 4 from J, leaving 11 bases between them. Germline lookup yields CDR1 SGHRS and CDR2 YFSETQ. Only in-frame clones appear in the TCRdb table, and some are missing; sequencing was by immunoSEQ multiplex PCR. The sample holds tens of thousands of clones, approximately 90% seen once. This receptor was taken from a woman in her fifties or sixties with acute or convalescent COVID-19. Material: peripheral blood. The V gene is TRBV5-1, the J gene TRBJ2-7, with D perhaps matching TRBD2 (7 bases). The CDR3 is CASSSGGLYEQYF. The CDR3 DNA is TGCGCCAGCAGCTCCGGGGGGCTATACGAGCAGTACTTC.